These 19 T cell receptor beta chains share one sample of origin, sequenced in a study of a mutant IDH1 vaccine in newly diagnosed glioma. The antigens these receptors bind are not known. Indicated time point: week 5, during vaccination. Topical imiquimod accompanied each vaccine dose, which consisted of 300 ug of mutant IDH1 20-mer peptide. Some clones are missing from TCRdb's copy, which holds only in-frame ones; the method was immunoSEQ multiplex PCR. The profile shows about 40,000 clones, roughly nine tenths of them singletons. The material was PBMCs, obtained from a glioma patient whose treatment included an IDH1 peptide vaccine. All receptors come from a man over 45 with glioma.

The chain uses TRBV29-1 and TRBJ2-7; TRBD1 aligns across 10 bases. The CDR3 has 13 amino acids. V shed 5 bases, J shed 5 bases, and the junction held 6 bases outside the gene matches. CDR1 is SQVTM and CDR2 is ANQGSEA in the germline V gene. CDR3 protein: CSVIGTGAHEQYF. The DNA of the CDR3 is TGCAGCGTTATTGGGACAGGGGCCCACGAGCAGTACTTC.

The chain carries TRBV14 and TRBJ2-1; 7 bases are a match to TRBD1. Germline lookup yields CDR1 SGHDN and CDR2 FVKESK. The CDR3 is made up of 15 amino acids. The V and J ends lost 3 bases and 0 bases, in that order; junction bases with no gene match: 2. CDR3 amino acids: CASSQRDSSYNEQFF. The CDR3 bases are TGTGCCAGCAGCCAGAGGGACAGCTCCTACAATGAGCAGTTCTTC.

The chain is built from TRBV7-9 and TRBJ1-5; the D is unclear. This CDR3 contains 12 residues. V shed 5 bases and J shed 9 bases, with 11 bases lying between them. CDR1 and CDR2 from the germline V gene are SEHNR and FQNEAQ (reference sequence). In DNA, the CDR3 is TGTGCCAGCAGCCCCGAGCCTGGGCCCCAGCATTTT. Amino acid sequence: CASSPEPGPQHF.

In regard to this clone: At one of its ends the junction is not consistent with the germline gene, which may arise from a read error. This chain links TRBV7-3 with TRBJ1-1; D uncertain. The CDR3 contains 13 residues. Per germline, CDR1 SGHTA and CDR2 FQGTGA. The CDR3 bases are TGTGCCAGCAGCCTCTACATGAATACTGAAGCTTTCTTT. Protein: CASSLYMNTEAFF.

In DNA, the CDR3 is TGTGCCAGCAGAGGACAGGGGGCTGGTACGCAGTATTTT. This gives the protein CASRGQGAGTQYF. This chain links TRBV25-1 with TRBJ2-3; 11 positions match TRBD1. V shed 6 bases, J shed 8 bases, and the junction held 4 bases outside the gene matches. CDR1 MGHDK and CDR2 SYGVNS come from the germline V gene. The CDR3 totals 13 residues.

The chain links TRBV28 to TRBJ1-5, with D uncertain. CDR1 and CDR2 (germline): MDHEN, SYDVKM. CDR3 length equals 13 residues. V was cut by 5 bases and J by 5 bases, with 10 bases left in between. CDR3 region: CASSTLDDQPQHF. The CDR3 DNA reads as TGTGCCAGCAGTACCCTCGACGATCAGCCCCAGCATTTT.

V gene TRBV5-1 combines with J gene TRBJ1-2; D uncertain. The CDR3 contains 16 residues. The V end was cut by 5 bases, the J end by 0 bases, with 17 bases between. Germline values: CDR1 SGHRS, CDR2 YFSETQ. CDR3 region: CASRREGPDANYGYTF. The CDR3 nucleotides are TGCGCCAGCAGACGAGAGGGCCCCGACGCTAACTATGGCTACACCTTC.

The V and J genes are TRBV19 and TRBJ2-7, with D hard to call. V gave up 2 bases and J gave up 2 bases, with 10 bases separating them. The CDR3 sequence is 14 residues long. Germline V gene lookup returns CDR1 LNHDA and CDR2 SQIVND (reference sequence). CDR3 sequence: CASSIKGPPYEQYF. The CDR3 nucleotides read TGTGCCAGTAGTATAAAAGGGCCCCCCTACGAGCAGTACTTC.

J is TRBJ2-1 and V is TRBV4-1; 8 positions agree with TRBD2. Germline loops: CDR1 MGHRA, CDR2 YSYEKL. Trimming took 3 bases from V and 7 from J; bases not matched to a gene: 11. The CDR3 has 16 amino acids. DNA of the CDR3: TGCGCCAGCAGCCAGAGGGGAGGTAGCGGGAAAAATGAGCAGTTCTTC. Its translation is CASSQRGGSGKNEQFF.

The CDR3 nucleotides read TGTGCCAGCAGCTTGACCGGAAACACCATATATTTT. Translation: CASSLTGNTIYF. V and J are TRBV11-2 and TRBJ1-3; D not resolved. The CDR3 has 12 amino acids. Germline V lookup: CDR1 SGHAT, CDR2 FQNNGV. Trimming removed 3 bases from V and 4 bases from J, with 4 bases in between.

CDR3 region: CASSTYRTTLKGGYTF. The DNA of the CDR3 is TGTGCCAGTAGTACTTACAGGACGACTCTCAAGGGAGGCTACACCTTC. The V call is TRBV19, the J call TRBJ1-2, with a possible D match to TRBD1 (5 bases). In germline, CDR1 is LNHDA, CDR2 SQIVND (reference sequence). The V end lost 4 bases, the J end lost 8 bases, and 23 bases lay between the germline ends. The length of the CDR3 is 16 residues.

This clone was recorded only once. The chain has TRBV7-9 and TRBJ1-2; D is possibly TRBD1 (6 bases). The ends were cut back, 5 bases at V and 8 bases at J, with 18 bases in the middle. This CDR3 contains 14 residues. Germline loops: CDR1 SEHNR, CDR2 FQNEAQ (reference sequence). CDR3 nucleotide sequence: TGTGCCAGCAGCCTCTTGGAGGGGGGCGACGGCTACACCTTC. Protein: CASSLLEGGDGYTF.

Details on this clone: At one end, the junction sequence differs from germline, possibly due to a read error. The V and J genes are TRBV7-7 and TRBJ2-7, with 15 bases lining up with TRBD2. The V gene's germline CDR1 is SSHAT and CDR2 FNYEAQ (reference sequence). This CDR3 comprises 16 residues. CDR3 sequence: CASSLHGTSGRYEQYF. CDR3 DNA sequence: TGTGCTAGCAGCTTACACGGGACTAGCGGGAGGTACGAGCAGTACTTC.

The CDR3: CASSHRESNTEAFF. As DNA, the CDR3 is TGCGCCAGCAGCCACAGGGAATCTAACACTGAAGCTTTCTTT. The chain couples TRBV5-1 to TRBJ1-1, with D possibly matching TRBD1 (6 bases). The CDR3 has 14 amino acids. Germline assignment: CDR1 SGHRS and CDR2 YFSETQ. The V end lost 4 bases, the J end lost 2 bases, and 12 bases lay between the germline ends.

The V and J genes are TRBV5-1 and TRBJ2-2, with no clear D. V shed 1 base and J shed 0 bases, with 7 bases lying between them. This CDR3 comprises 15 residues. Germline-derived CDR1 and CDR2 are SGHRS and YFSETQ. The CDR3 DNA is TGCGCCAGCAGCTTGAGCGCGGCGAACACCGGGGAGCTGTTTTTT. Amino acid sequence: CASSLSAANTGELFF.

This clone was counted once. This chain uses TRBV28 with TRBJ2-7; 11 bases match TRBD2. J was trimmed by 0 bases and V by 6 bases; bases with no gene match: 13. Germline lookup yields CDR1 MDHEN and CDR2 SYDVKM. The CDR3 consists of 18 residues. CDR3 nucleotide sequence: TGTGCCAGCAGCTCCATAGCGGGAGGGCCTTTCGTCTCCTACGAGCAGTACTTC. It specifies CASSSIAGGPFVSYEQYF.

The chain uses TRBV7-2 and TRBJ2-1; D not resolved. Trimming took 6 bases from V and 7 from J, leaving 13 bases between them. Germline CDR1 reads SGHTA; CDR2 reads FQGNSA. The CDR3 has 13 amino acids. The CDR3 protein is CASRAEQRNEQFF. CDR3 in DNA: TGTGCCAGCAGGGCAGAACAGCGAAATGAGCAGTTCTTC.

V gene TRBV7-2 combines with J gene TRBJ2-2; 11 bases match TRBD2. The length of the CDR3 is 15 residues. Germline loops: CDR1 SGHTA, CDR2 FQGNSA. V dropped 8 bases and J dropped 4; count of bases not matched to a gene: 6. CDR3 DNA: TGTGCCAGCCTAACTAGCGGGGGTATCACCGGGGAGCTGTTTTTT. This gives the protein CASLTSGGITGELFF.

The V call is TRBV6-5, the J call TRBJ2-7; 7 bases match TRBD2. This CDR3 region has 14 residues. Unmatched junction bases numbered 7, after V lost 3 bases and J lost 5 bases. The germline V gene has CDR1 MNHEY and CDR2 SVGAGI. For the CDR3, the DNA is TGTGCCAGCAGTTATTCCGGGACTAAGAACGAGCAGTACTTC. This encodes CASSYSGTKNEQYF.